The 6 T cell receptor beta chains below all came from one sample that was sequenced in a study of post-analysis software for immune sequencing data. TCR beta libraries were prepared from cDNA with unique molecular identifiers. Each CDR3 protein is one row after TCRdb ran MiXCR on the PCR reads. The sample has roughly 620,000 distinct CDR3 sequences, around 47% seen once. The study, taken as a whole, reports: Higher frequency in patients than in controls was seen for about five TRBV segments, with TRBV5-6, TRBV5-1 and TRBV20-1 among them.

These receptors lack a known antigen. The sequencing input was blood. All receptors come from a girl aged 5 to 17 with multiple sclerosis.

Of note for this clonotype: This clone may be a read error of a much larger clone one base away. The rearrangement links TRBV29-1 to TRBJ2-5; the D gene is possibly TRBD1 (6 bases). The assigned J gene may be wrong: the sequence end matches TRBJ2-7 better. The CDR3 runs to 12 residues. CDR1 and CDR2 from the germline V gene are SQVTM and ANQGSEA. The CDR3 bases are TGCAGCGTTACAGGGATATACTGCGAGCAGTACTTC. Amino acids: CSVTGIYCEQYF.

This sequence joins TRBV6-2 or TRBV6-3 and TRBJ2-1; D is uncertain. The germline V gene encodes CDR1 MNHEY and CDR2 SVGEGT. The CDR3 loop spans 15 amino acids. The V end was cut by 4 bases, the J end by 4 bases, with 14 bases between. The chain's CDR3 is CASSSTSDGYNEQFF. DNA of the CDR3: TGTGCCAGCAGTTCCACCTCGGACGGGTACAATGAGCAGTTCTTC.

This clonotype was counted a single time. One end of the junction is discordant with germline, which a read error may explain. The chain links TRBV6-5 to TRBJ2-5, with a possible D match to TRBD1 (6 bases). CDR3 length: 13 residues. Germline CDR1 is MNHEY and CDR2 is SVGAGI. The DNA for the CDR3 is TGTGCCAGCAGTTACGGGGGCAGAGAGACCCGGTACTTC. The encoded protein is CASSYGGRETRYF.

This clonotype appeared a few times. The chain carries TRBV20-1 and TRBJ2-1, with a possible D match to TRBD1 (5 bases). Germline CDR1 is DFQATT and CDR2 is SNEGSKA (reference sequence). V was trimmed by 3 bases and J by 4 bases, leaving 10 bases between them. This CDR3 contains 13 residues. The CDR3 nucleotides read TGCAGTGCTAGGACCGACAGTTACAATGAGCAGTTCTTC. Its protein product is CSARTDSYNEQFF.

The chain uses TRBV2 and TRBJ2-3; TRBD2 matches 10 bases. This CDR3 has 15 amino acids. Germline trimming cut 8 bases from V and 0 bases from J; bases unmatched to any gene: 5. Germline lookup yields CDR1 SNHLY and CDR2 FYNNEI. The CDR3 loop is CASGILAGSTDTQYF. The CDR3 coding sequence is TGTGCCAGCGGAATACTAGCGGGAAGCACAGATACGCAGTATTTT.

The chain carries TRBV5-1 and TRBJ2-7; no clear D. The V gene's germline CDR1 is SGHRS and CDR2 YFSETQ. This CDR3 has 14 residues. Trimming shortened V by 5 bases and J by 1 base, and 13 bases separated the two germline ends. The CDR3 spells CASRDFPASYEQYF. CDR3 nucleotide sequence: TGCGCCAGCAGGGATTTCCCCGCTTCCTACGAGCAGTACTTC.